Sequencing of this TCR beta chain was carried out in a study of cytomegalovirus exposure and HLA in healthy donors (dated by TCRdb to about 2017). Background for the entire study: An earlier analysis of 587 of the donors reported about 250 Gb of sequence data and approximately 110 million unique TCR beta sequences from around 200 million T cells. To predict cytomegalovirus infection status, the study combined high-throughput TCR immunosequencing, statistical association of individual TCRs with disease status, and machine learning. Across some 400 genotyped donors of the cohort, an average of about 200,000 unique TCR beta nucleotide sequences per donor were sequenced, and roughly a sixth of those sequences were non-productive. A later genetic analysis used genome-wide SNP genotypes for about 65% of the roughly 700 donors, treating that subset as a discovery cohort. About five DR-DQ haplotypes were treated as single units for association and clustering because of strong linkage in the cohort. The aim of the study was to test whether cataloging public T cell receptors could identify signatures of past pathogen exposure. Donor age, sex, ethnicity and CMV serostatus were collected together with the repertoire data. The T cell repertoires of several hundred subjects were profiled by immunosequencing and related to cytomegalovirus serostatus. Along with the roughly 670-subject first cohort, a separate validation cohort of 120 different subjects was used. An earlier analysis of about 620 of the donors applied high-throughput TCR beta sequencing to assess whether each TCR beta V gene segment acted as functional or pseudogenic. HLA typing included class I and class II loci at four-digit resolution. A later analysis re-analyzed previously published TCR beta repertoires from approximately 670 donors and added high-resolution HLA genotyping to study TCR occurrence patterns. All discovery cohort repertoires had been generated using a single sequencing platform. Among the roughly 400 genotyped donors, around 81% belonged to the genetic ancestry cluster associated with self-reported Caucasian donors. In the later analysis, no new phenotypic data were used to find candidate immune exposures; instead, reliance was placed on TCR beta sequences and their occurrence across donors. Typing coverage varied by locus: roughly 629-640 donors for A, B, C, DRB1 and DQB1; 522 for DQA1; more than 600 for DPA1; approximately 490 for DPB1. Roughly 320 gigabases of sequencing data and around 80 million unique TCR sequences made up an early release that covered 500 to 700 HLA-typed donors. Broader findings and caveats from the paper: A further reported finding was that TCR beta sequences accurately predicted the HLA-A and HLA-B alleles for most subjects in the first cohort. An association between a missense DCLRE1C variant and V-gene and J-gene trimming of TCR beta chains was found in a later genetic analysis and replicated in an independent cohort. The only immune exposure information available for the cohort was CMV serostatus. Because counts were too low, roughly 17 rarely observed V segments, including chromosome 9 orphons, were left out of the earlier analysis of roughly 600 of the donors. Compared with equally common non-associated chains, HLA-associated TCR beta chains in a later analysis were more clonally expanded and had lower generation probabilities. Strong co-occurrence of HLA alleles, especially DR and DQ, made assigning TCR associations to individual alleles difficult. In a later genetic analysis, fewer N-insertions in productive TCRs were reported among donors in an Asian-associated ancestry cluster than the roughly 700-donor mean. A cluster of highly shared sequence variants was judged likely to be a technical artifact of the sequencing pipeline. The authors suggested that the approach could potentially be generalized to other disease states and immunological phenotypes. Broadly in line with IMGT annotations, most TCR beta V segments showed up in productive rearrangements about 87% or about 30% of the time in an earlier analysis of about 500 of the donors. The study listed approximately 150 TCR beta chains as associated with cytomegalovirus. The 87-base-pair reads could not distinguish some IMGT-functional V segments, including TRBV6-2 and TRBV6-3, so those segments were excluded. The cohort was sequenced for TCR beta chains only, and without alpha or paired-chain data the features that could be detected were limited. In vitro tests confirmed that three of the cytomegalovirus-associated TCR beta chains recognize cytomegalovirus antigens. Sequencing depth was assumed to be roughly uniform across donors in the presence/absence analyses, though that assumption may not hold. According to a later analysis, parvovirus B19, influenza, CMV and Epstein-Barr virus appeared linked to several top co-occurrence clusters. Because HLA typing was missing for some donors at each locus, association tests included only the typed subset. In a later analysis, TCR association rates were found to vary across HLA loci, with the most associated TCRs seen for DRB1 alleles and the fewest for HLA-C alleles. In a later analysis, around 15,000 TCR beta sequences were associated with specific HLA alleles at a false discovery rate of 0.05. The classifier was reported to diagnose cytomegalovirus status with high specificity and sensitivity in both the original and validation cohorts. Linkage disequilibrium might explain the correlated functional status among segregating V segments, but an unknown experimental factor could not be excluded. While some public TCRs were present in many individuals, most TCR sequences turned up only very rarely across donors. According to a later analysis, most CMV-associated TCR beta chains appeared to be HLA-restricted, and the HLA associations seemed to be driven largely by CMV exposure.

From cysteine to phenylalanine, the CDR3 is 14 amino acids long. Only CDR3 DNA is held: 42 bases, read in frame from base 1. The V end loses 3 bases and the J end loses 3 bases, and a stretch of 12 bases separates them. From a lookup of the germline V gene, CDR1 and CDR2 are SGHTA and FQGNSA. The library was prepared using the immunoSEQ multiplex PCR assay. For the multiplex PCR, a mixture combining 60 forward primers for TCR Vbeta segments and 13 reverse primers for TCR Jbeta segments was used. The CDR3 region of rearranged TCR beta genes was amplified from genomic DNA by a multiplex PCR assay. The Illumina HiSeq System was used to sequence the amplified TCR beta libraries as 87-base-pair reads. The study's processing was this. In a later analysis, roughly 80 million unique TCR beta chains were counted across the 500 to 850 repertoires, and around 11 million of these chains were shared by at least two donors. Raw reads were error-corrected and collapsed into unique sequences by a nearest-neighbor algorithm in which closely related sequences were merged to remove PCR and sequencing errors. To assign V, D and J gene segments, CDR3 sequences were aligned to IMGT reference sequences. Each retained sequence needed at least a six-nucleotide match to both a V gene segment and a J gene segment. Rearrangements were called productive when the CDR3 lacked stop codons and stayed in frame with V and J; all others were non-productive. CDR3 was defined according to IMGT convention as the region running from the second conserved V-encoded cysteine to the conserved J-encoded phenylalanine. The earlier analysis of about 640 of the donors excluded any sequence lacking an unambiguous match to a single V gene segment. An earlier analysis of under 750 of the donors called V segments functional above 56.7% productive rearrangements and segregating when the between-donor standard deviation exceeded 5%. A statistical classification framework was developed to diagnose cytomegalovirus status using the catalog of TCR beta chain sequences. A later analysis assigned V and J genes by comparing TCR nucleotide sequences with IMGT/GENE-DB human TR gene sequences. In a later analysis, CDR3 sequences and most-parsimonious VDJ recombination scenarios were assigned using the TCRdist pipeline. In a later analysis, each TCR beta chain was defined by its CDR3 amino acid sequence together with its V-gene family, and reads without a unique V-gene family were excluded. To address suspected cross-contamination and a sequencing artifact, a later analysis removed roughly 580 highly shared, low-generation-probability nucleotide sequences. A later analysis calculated a clonal expansion index for each public chain from normalized within-repertoire ranks of inferred template counts. In a later analysis, generation probabilities were computed using a VDJ recombination model fitted to out-of-frame rearrangements, and the results were checked against IGoR. A later analysis scored TCR-TCR, TCR-HLA and TCR-CMV co-occurrence with hypergeometric tests, applying a repertoire-size bias correction to TCR pairs. In a later analysis, false discovery rates were estimated by permuting HLA or CMV assignments 20 times. In a later analysis, co-occurring TCRs were grouped using DBSCAN, with TCRdist sequence similarity added in when clustering inside HLA-allele-positive subsets. Co-occurrence clustering excluded repertoires with fewer than 30,000 or more than 120,000 public chains, plus five with anomalous nucleotide sharing. TCRdb mirrors the immuneACCESS table, restricted to in-frame sequences. Some clones are absent from its copies; in checked studies, under half trace to an unresolved V gene, and the reason for the others is unknown. The D gene and trimming were derived from the DNA, and the V and J assignments and clone size from that table. Across this sample there are more than 200,000 clones, with 70% seen only once. The top ten clonotypes cover approximately 2.5% of the sample.

The cohort consisted of fewer than 700 healthy bone marrow donors. Cohort members were all nominally healthy when sampled, although unrecorded immune exposures were likely present. The donor was CMV seropositive and belonged to the group of about 290 seropositive cohort members. Each donor provided a peripheral blood sample, and peripheral blood mononuclear cells were used for TCR beta sequencing. Genomic DNA was extracted from the blood cell samples with the Qiagen DNeasy Blood Extraction Kit. This clone appeared a few times. Its antigen is still unknown. Base quality data are lacking; no much larger clone is found one base away.

The sequence came from a man aged 35 to 55 in good health and CMV-seropositive. Here the chain combines TRBV7-2 and TRBJ2-7; a tentative D match to TRBD2 spans 6 bases. Sequenced sample: PBMCs. The DNA reads TGTGCCAGCAGCTTGGGGGGACCACTCTACGAGCAGTACTTC. Its translation reads: CASSLGGPLYEQYF.